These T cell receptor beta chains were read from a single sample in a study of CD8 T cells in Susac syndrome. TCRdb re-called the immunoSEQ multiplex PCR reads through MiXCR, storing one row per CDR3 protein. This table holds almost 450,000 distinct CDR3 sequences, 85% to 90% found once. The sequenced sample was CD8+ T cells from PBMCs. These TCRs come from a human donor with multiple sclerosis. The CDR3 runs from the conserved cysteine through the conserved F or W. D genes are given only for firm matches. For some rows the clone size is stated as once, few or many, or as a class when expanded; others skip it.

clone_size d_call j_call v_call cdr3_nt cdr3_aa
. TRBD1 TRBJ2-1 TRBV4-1 TGCGCCAGCAGCCCATCCCGGGACAGGGAGTTTGATGAGCAGTTCTTC CASSPSRDREFDEQFF
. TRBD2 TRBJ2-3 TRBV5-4 TGTGCCAGCCCCGCGGGAGGCCCCACAGATACGCAGTATTTT CASPAGGPTDTQYF
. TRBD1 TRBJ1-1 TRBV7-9 TGTGCCAGCAGCCAGGGGACAGGGTGGGAAGCTTTCTTT CASSQGTGWEAFF
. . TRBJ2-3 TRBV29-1 TGCAGCGTTGGGGACTTCACAGATACGCAGTATTTT CSVGDFTDTQYF
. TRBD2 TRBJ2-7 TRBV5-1 TGCGCCAGCAGCTCCCGGACTAGCTCCTACGAGCAGTACTTC CASSSRTSSYEQYF
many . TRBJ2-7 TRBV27 TGTGCCAGCAGTTCCGGTGTGGGAGGGGGCGTCGAGCAGTACTTC CASSSGVGGGVEQYF
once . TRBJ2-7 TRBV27 TGTGCCAGCAGCTGGTCCCCTGAGTACGAGCAGTACTTC CASSWSPEYEQYF
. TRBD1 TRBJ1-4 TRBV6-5 TGTGCCAGCAGTTACTCCGGGACAGGAGAAAAACTGTTTTTT CASSYSGTGEKLFF
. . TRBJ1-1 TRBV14 TGTGCCAGCAGCCAAGTTCCCGTCTTGGGAGCTTTCTTT CASSQVPVLGAFF
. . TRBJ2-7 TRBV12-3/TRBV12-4 TGTGCCAGCAGTTTAGATAGCTATACCACCCTTTTCTACGAGCAGTACTTC CASSLDSYTTLFYEQYF
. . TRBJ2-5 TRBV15 TGTGCCACCAGCACCTCCGGGGAGGCGAGGGAGACCCAGTACTTC CATSTSGEARETQYF
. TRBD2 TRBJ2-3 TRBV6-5 TGTGCCAGCAGTTACATGGTGGGAGGGGGCACAGATACGCAGTATTTT CASSYMVGGGTDTQYF
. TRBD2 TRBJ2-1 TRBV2 TGTGCCAGCAGGGGGAGGGTGGGTGTCAATGAGCAGTTCTTC CASRGRVGVNEQFF
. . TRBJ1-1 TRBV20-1 TGCAGTGCCGGGGGGGGAATAGCTTTCTTT CSAGGGIAFF
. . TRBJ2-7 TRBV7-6 TGTGCCAGCAGCTTATCCATCGACAACTACGAGCAGTACTTC CASSLSIDNYEQYF
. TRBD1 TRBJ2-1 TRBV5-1 TGCGCCAGCAGCTTGGGTTGGACAGGGGGCAATGAGCAGTTCTTC CASSLGWTGGNEQFF
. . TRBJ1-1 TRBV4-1 TGCGCCAGCAGCCCAACGACAGGTAACACTGAAGCTTTCTTT CASSPTTGNTEAFF
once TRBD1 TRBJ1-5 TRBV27 TGTGCCAGCAGTTTATCGGGGACAGGGGGTCAGCCCCAGCATTTT CASSLSGTGGQPQHF
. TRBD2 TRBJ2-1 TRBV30 TGTGCCTGCCCCTTGGAGGCTAGCGGCTACAATGAGCAGTTCTTC CACPLEASGYNEQFF
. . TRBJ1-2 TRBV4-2 TGTGCCAGCAGCCAAGAAAAGGAAAGCTACACCTTC CASSQEKESYTF
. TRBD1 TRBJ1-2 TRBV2 TGTGCCACCCGGGACAGCCCACTATATGGCTACACCTTC CATRDSPLYGYTF
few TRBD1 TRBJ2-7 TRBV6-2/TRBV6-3 TGTGCCAGCAGCAACTCCCGGGACAGGGCTTACTACGAGCAGTACTTC CASSNSRDRAYYEQYF
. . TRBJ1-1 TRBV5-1 TGCGCCAGCAGCTTGGTGAGGCCCGACACTGAAGCTTTCTTT CASSLVRPDTEAFF
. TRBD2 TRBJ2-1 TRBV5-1 TGCGCCAGCAGCTCCGGGACTAGCGGTGGGGATGAGCAGTTCTTC CASSSGTSGGDEQFF
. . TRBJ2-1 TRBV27 TGTGCCAGCGCAAGGAACAATGAGCAGTTCTTC CASARNNEQFF
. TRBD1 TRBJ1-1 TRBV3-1 TGTGCCAGCAGCCGCGAGGGGGACAGGGGACCTGAAGCTTTCTTT CASSREGDRGPEAFF
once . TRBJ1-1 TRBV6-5 TGTGCCAGCAGTTACTCTGGCAGGAACACTGAAGCTTTCTTT CASSYSGRNTEAFF
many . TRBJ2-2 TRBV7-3 TGTGCCAGCAGCTCCACCGGGGAGCTGTTTTTT CASSSTGELFF
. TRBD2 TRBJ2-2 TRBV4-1 TGCGCCAGCAGCCAAGGGCTAGCGGAAAACACCGGGGAGCTGTTTTTT CASSQGLAENTGELFF
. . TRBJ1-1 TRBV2 TGTGCCAGCCAGTGGGGCCGACAGCAGAACACTGAAGCTTTCTTT CASQWGRQQNTEAFF
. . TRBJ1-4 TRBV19 TGTGCCAGTAGTGACGCGCAGAGGGAAAATGAAAAACTGTTTTTT CASSDAQRENEKLFF
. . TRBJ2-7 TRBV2 TGTGCCAGCAGTGAAGCGGCTTCACACGAGCAGTACTTC CASSEAASHEQYF
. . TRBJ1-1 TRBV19 TGTGCCAGTGAGGGAGTCGAAGAAGCTTTCTTT CASEGVEEAFF
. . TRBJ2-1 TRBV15 TGTGCCACCAGCAGCGGCACAAAGGGGCTTTACAATGAGCAGTTCTTC CATSSGTKGLYNEQFF
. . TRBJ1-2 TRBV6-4 TGTGCCAGCCCCGGCTACACCTTC CASPGYTF
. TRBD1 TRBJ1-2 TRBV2 TGTGCCAGCAGTTGGGCGAGACAGGGCATCGGCTATGGCTACACCTTC CASSWARQGIGYGYTF
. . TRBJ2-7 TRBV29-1 TGCAGCGTTGAAGATGAGACAGGTTCCTACGAGCAGTACTTC CSVEDETGSYEQYF
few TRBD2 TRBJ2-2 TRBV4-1 TGCGCCAGCAGCCATGTGACTAGCGGAAGAACTGGGGAGCTGTTTTTT CASSHVTSGRTGELFF
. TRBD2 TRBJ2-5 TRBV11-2 TGTGCCAGCAGCTTTTGGACTAGCGGGAAGATGGGAGAGACCCAGTACTTC CASSFWTSGKMGETQYF
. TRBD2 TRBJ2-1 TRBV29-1 TGCAGCGTTCGTCTAGCGGGGTACAATGAGCAGTTCTTC CSVRLAGYNEQFF
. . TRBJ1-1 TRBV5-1 TGCGCCAGCAGCTTCCGGGGGACCCCTGAAGCTTTCTTT CASSFRGTPEAFF
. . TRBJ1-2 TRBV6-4 TGTGCCAGCAGTCCAACGAACCAGCTCGGTGGCTACACCTTC CASSPTNQLGGYTF
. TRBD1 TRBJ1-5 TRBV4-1 TGCGCCAGCAGCCAGAGACAGGGGAGTCACAATCAGCCCCAGCATTTT CASSQRQGSHNQPQHF
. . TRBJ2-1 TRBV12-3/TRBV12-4 TGTGCCAGCATTCGGGGTCTTTCCTACAATGAGCAGTTCTTC CASIRGLSYNEQFF
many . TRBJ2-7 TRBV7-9 TGTGCCAGCACCTCAGGGGGAGGGGACTACGAGCAGTACTTC CASTSGGGDYEQYF
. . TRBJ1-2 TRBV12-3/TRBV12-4 TGTGCCAGCAGCCCGGCAGGGGACGGCTATGGCTACACCTTC CASSPAGDGYGYTF
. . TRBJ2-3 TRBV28 TGTGCCAGCAGTTTAGGGATCGGATCTGATACGCAGTATTTT CASSLGIGSDTQYF
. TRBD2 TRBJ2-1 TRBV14 TGTGCCAGCAGCCAAGACCCTTTCCTGACTAGCGGGAGAGAAGGTGAGCAGTTCTTC CASSQDPFLTSGREGEQFF
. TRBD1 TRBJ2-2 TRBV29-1 TGCAGCGTAGTCGTACCGGGACAGGGATTCACCGGGGAGCTGTTTTTT CSVVVPGQGFTGELFF
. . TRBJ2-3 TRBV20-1 TGCAGTGCTACAAATAGTAGGCTAGAGGAAGATACGCAGTATTTT CSATNSRLEEDTQYF
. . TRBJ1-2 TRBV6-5 TGTGCCAGCAGTTACGTGTTGGGAGGGGGGGCGGATGGCTACACCTTC CASSYVLGGGADGYTF